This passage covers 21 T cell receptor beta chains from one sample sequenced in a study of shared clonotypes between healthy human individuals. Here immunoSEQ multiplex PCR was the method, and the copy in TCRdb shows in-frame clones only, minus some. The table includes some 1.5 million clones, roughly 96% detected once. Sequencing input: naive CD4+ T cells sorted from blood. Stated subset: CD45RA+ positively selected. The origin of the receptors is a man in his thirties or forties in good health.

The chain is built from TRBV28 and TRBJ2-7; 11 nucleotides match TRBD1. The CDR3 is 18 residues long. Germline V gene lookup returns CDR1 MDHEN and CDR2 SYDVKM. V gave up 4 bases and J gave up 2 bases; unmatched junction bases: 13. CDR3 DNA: TGTGCCAGCAGTTCTCTCAAAACCGGGACAGGGGGTCCCTACGAGCAGTACTTC. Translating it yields CASSSLKTGTGGPYEQYF.

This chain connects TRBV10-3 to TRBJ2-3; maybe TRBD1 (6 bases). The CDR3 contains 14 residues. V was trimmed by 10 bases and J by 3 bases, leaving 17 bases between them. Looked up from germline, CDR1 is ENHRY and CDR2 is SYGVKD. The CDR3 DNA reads TGTGCCACAAACAGGGTCGAGGGAACAGATACGCAGTATTTT. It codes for CATNRVEGTDTQYF.

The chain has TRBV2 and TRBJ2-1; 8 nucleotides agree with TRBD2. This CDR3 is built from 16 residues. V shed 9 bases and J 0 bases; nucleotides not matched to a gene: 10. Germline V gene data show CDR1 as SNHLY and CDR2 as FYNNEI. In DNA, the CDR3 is TGTGCCAGTGGGAGGGAGCGGGAGACCTCCTACAATGAGCAGTTCTTC. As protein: CASGRERETSYNEQFF.

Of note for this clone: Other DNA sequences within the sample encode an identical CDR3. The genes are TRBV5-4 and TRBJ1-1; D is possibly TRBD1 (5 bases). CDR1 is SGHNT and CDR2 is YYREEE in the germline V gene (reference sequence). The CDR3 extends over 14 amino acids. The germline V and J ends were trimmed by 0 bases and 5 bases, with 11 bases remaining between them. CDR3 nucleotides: TGTGCCAGCAGCTTGGGTCAGGGACGGACTGAAGCTTTCTTT. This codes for CASSLGQGRTEAFF.

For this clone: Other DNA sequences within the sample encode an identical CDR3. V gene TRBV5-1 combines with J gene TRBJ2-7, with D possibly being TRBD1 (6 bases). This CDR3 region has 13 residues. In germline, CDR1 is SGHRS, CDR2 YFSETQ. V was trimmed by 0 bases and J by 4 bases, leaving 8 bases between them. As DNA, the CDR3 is TGCGCCAGCAGCTTGGTTCAGGGGTACGAGCAGTACTTC. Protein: CASSLVQGYEQYF.

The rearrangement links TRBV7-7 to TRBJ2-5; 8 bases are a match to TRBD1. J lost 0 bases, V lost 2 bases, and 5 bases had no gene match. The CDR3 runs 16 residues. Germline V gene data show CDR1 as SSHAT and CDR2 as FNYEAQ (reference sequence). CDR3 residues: CASSLIRDRYQETQYF. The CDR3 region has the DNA TGTGCCAGCAGCTTAATCCGGGACAGGTACCAAGAGACCCAGTACTTC.

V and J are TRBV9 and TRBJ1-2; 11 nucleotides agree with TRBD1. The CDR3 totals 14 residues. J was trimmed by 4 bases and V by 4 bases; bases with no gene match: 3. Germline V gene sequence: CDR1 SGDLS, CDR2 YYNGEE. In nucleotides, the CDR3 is TGTGCCAGCAGCCCAGGACAGGGGGCCTATGGCTACACCTTC. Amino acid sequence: CASSPGQGAYGYTF.

The CDR3 DNA follows: TGTGCCAGCAGCCAAGACAGGGGGGAGTATCAGCCCCAGCATTTT. Its protein product is CASSQDRGEYQPQHF. This chain uses TRBV14 with TRBJ1-5; 7 positions agree with TRBD1. Germline trimming cut 0 bases from V and 5 bases from J; bases unmatched to any gene: 4. The CDR3 totals 15 residues. The V gene's germline CDR1 is SGHDN and CDR2 FVKESK.

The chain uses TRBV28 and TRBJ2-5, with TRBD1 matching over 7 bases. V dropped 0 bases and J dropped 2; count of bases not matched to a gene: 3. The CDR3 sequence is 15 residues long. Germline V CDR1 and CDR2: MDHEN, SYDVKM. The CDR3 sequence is CASSLWYRGQETQYF. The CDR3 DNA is TGTGCCAGCAGTTTATGGTACAGGGGTCAAGAGACCCAGTACTTC.

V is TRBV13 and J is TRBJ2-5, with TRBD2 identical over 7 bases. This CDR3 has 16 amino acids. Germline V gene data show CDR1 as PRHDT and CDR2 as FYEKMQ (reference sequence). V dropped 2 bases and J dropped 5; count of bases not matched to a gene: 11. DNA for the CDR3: TGTGCCAGCAGCTTAAGGGGCACGAGCGGGACTGAGACCCAGTACTTC. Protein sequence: CASSLRGTSGTETQYF.

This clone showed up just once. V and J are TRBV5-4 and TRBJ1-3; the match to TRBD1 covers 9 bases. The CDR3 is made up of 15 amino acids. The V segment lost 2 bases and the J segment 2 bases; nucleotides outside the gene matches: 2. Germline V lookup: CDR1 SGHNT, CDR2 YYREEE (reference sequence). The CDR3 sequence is CASSLNRGPGNTIYF. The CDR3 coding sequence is TGTGCCAGCAGCTTAAACAGGGGGCCTGGAAACACCATATATTTT.

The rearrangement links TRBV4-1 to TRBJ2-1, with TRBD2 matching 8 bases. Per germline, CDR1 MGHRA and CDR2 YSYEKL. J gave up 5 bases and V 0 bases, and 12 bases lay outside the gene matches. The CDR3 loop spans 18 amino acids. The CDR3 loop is CASSQEIPGTRGDNEQFF. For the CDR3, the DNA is TGCGCCAGCAGCCAAGAAATCCCCGGGACTAGGGGGGACAATGAGCAGTTCTTC.

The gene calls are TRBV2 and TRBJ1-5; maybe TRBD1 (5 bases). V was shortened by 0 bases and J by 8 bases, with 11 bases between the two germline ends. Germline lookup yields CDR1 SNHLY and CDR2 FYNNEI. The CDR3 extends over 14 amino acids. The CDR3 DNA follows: TGTGCCAGCAGTGAAGCGGGGCCTTGGGAGCCCCAGCATTTT. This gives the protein CASSEAGPWEPQHF. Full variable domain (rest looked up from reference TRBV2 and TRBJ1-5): EPEVTQTPSHQVTQMGQEVILRCVPISNHLYFYWYRQILGQKVEFLVSFYNNEISEKSEIFDDQFSVERPDGSNFTLKIRSTKLEDSAMYFCASSEAGPWEPQHFGDGTRLSIL.

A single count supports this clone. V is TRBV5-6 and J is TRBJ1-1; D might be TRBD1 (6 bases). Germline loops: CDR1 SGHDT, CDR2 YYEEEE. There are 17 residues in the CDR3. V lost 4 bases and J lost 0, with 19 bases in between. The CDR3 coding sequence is TGTGCCAGCAGCCCCGGCTACGGGGGCCGGATGAACACTGAAGCTTTCTTT. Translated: CASSPGYGGRMNTEAFF.

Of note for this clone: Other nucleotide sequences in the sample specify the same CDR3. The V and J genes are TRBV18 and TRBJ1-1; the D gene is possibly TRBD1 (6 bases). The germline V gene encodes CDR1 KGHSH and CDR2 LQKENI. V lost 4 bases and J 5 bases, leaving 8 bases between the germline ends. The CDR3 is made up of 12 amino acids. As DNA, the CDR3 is TGTGCCAGCTCACGAGGGGGAACTGAAGCTTTCTTT. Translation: CASSRGGTEAFF.

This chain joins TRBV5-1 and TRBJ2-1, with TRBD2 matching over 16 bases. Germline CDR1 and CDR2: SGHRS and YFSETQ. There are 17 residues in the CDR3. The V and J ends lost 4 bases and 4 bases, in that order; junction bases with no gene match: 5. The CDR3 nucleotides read TGCGCCAGCAGCCTCGGGACTAGCGGGAGGGGGTACAATGAGCAGTTCTTC. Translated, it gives CASSLGTSGRGYNEQFF. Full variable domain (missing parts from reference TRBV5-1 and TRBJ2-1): KAGVTQTPRYLIKTRGQQVTLSCSPISGHRSVSWYQQTPGQGLQFLFEYFSETQRNKGNFPGRFSGRQFSNSRSEMNVSTLELGDSALYLCASSLGTSGRGYNEQFFGPGTRLTVL.

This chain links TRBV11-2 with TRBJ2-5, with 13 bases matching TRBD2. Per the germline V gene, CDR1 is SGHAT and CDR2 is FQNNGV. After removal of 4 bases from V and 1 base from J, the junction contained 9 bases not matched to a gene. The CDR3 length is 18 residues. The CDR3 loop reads CASSSLRGTSGTQETQYF. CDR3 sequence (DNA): TGTGCCAGCAGCTCCCTACGTGGGACTAGCGGGACCCAAGAGACCCAGTACTTC.

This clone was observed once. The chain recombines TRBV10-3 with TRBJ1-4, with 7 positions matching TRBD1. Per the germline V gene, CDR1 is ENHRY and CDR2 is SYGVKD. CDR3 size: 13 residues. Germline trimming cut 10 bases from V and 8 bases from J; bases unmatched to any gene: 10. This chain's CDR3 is CATNRQGTEKLFF. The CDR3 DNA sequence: TGTGCCACCAACAGACAGGGTACGGAAAAACTGTTTTTT.

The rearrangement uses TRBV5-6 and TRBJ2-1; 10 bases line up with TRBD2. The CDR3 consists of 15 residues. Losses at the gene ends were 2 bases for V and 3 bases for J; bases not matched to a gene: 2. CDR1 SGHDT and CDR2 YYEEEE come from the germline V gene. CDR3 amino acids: CASSFSSGSYNEQFF. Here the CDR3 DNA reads TGTGCCAGCAGCTTCTCTAGCGGGAGCTACAATGAGCAGTTCTTC.

DNA of the CDR3: TGCAGTGCAGACGCATTTGAGACCCAGTACTTC. It translates to CSADAFETQYF. This chain uses TRBV20-1 with TRBJ2-5; no definite D call. Trimming removed 6 bases from V and 5 bases from J, with 10 bases in between. Germline assignment: CDR1 DFQATT and CDR2 SNEGSKA (reference sequence). This CDR3 has 11 residues.

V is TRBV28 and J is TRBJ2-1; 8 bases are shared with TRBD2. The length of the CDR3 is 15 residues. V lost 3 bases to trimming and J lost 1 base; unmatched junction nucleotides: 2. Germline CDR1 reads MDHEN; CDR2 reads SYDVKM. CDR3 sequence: CASSFAGGSYNEQFF. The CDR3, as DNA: TGTGCCAGCAGTTTCGCGGGAGGTTCCTACAATGAGCAGTTCTTC.